Detailed here is one T cell receptor (beta chain). The antigen remains unidentified. The CDR3 consists of 20 residues. The germline V gene has CDR1 LGHDT and CDR2 YNNKEL (reference sequence). V was shortened by 3 bases and J by 0 bases, with 24 bases between the two germline ends. These data come from a study of blood T cells in healthy people across ages. General study findings and limits: Greater diversity and more naive CD4+ cells were seen in long-lived donors than in aged donors.

Combining a sample-barcoded 5' primer with a J-beta primer mix, a second PCR ran for 7 to 11 cycles. MiXCR was run by TCRdb on the 5' RACE reads, yielding one entry per CDR3 protein. This table holds fewer than 750,000 distinct CDR3 sequences, about 50% found once. The TCR originated in a woman older than 75 in good health. Material: blood. The chain joins TRBV3-1 to TRBJ2-1; a weak D match, TRBD2 (6 bases). Written as DNA, the CDR3 is TGTGCCAGCAGCCACGGTTCGGTTAGGCGGGGTCTCTACTCCTACAATGAGCAGTTCTTC. Its protein product is CASSHGSVRRGLYSYNEQFF.